This record concerns one TCR beta chain sequence. Its antigen remains unknown. The CDR3 is 14 amino acids. Germline CDR1 and CDR2: MDHEN and SYDVKM. The ends lost 4 bases at V and 4 bases at J; junction bases unmatched: 4. This table comes from immunoSEQ multiplex PCR, and its TCRdb copy is limited to in-frame clones, with some not included. The sample yields over 1.4 million clones, roughly 96% seen once. This entry is derived from a study of shared clonotypes between healthy human individuals. General observations from the study: Rarefaction revealed incomplete sorted-subset sequencing despite large depth. Clonotypes which were not shared had lower generation probabilities than clonotypes that all four donors shared.

The sequence was collected from a man aged 30 to 45 in good health. The sample consisted of naive CD4+ T cells sorted from blood. Subset meaning: CD45RA+ positively selected. The V call is TRBV28, the J call TRBJ1-1, with 9 positions matching TRBD1. DNA of the CDR3: TGTGCCAGCAGTTGGGACAGGGATCGCACTGAAGCTTTCTTT. It yields the protein CASSWDRDRTEAFF.